This TCR beta chain was retrieved from a study of blood T cell repertoires in COVID-19. Study-level background: Nucleic acid was either cDNA or gDNA, and it came from T cells, B-cell-depleted T cells, or PBMCs.

The V gene end was trimmed by 1 base and the J gene end by 5 bases; junction bases not matched to a gene: 5. Germline lookup yields CDR1 LNHNV and CDR2 YYDKDF (reference sequence). The CDR3 is 17 residues long. Sequenced by immunoSEQ multiplex PCR; TCRdb stores in-frame clones only, minus some. The profile shows about 97,000 clones, approximately 89% of them singletons. The sequence was obtained from a human donor in a cohort sampled during active COVID-19. The chain is built from TRBV15 and TRBJ2-1; TRBD2 agrees at 13 bases. The sequenced material came from peripheral blood. The CDR3 region has the DNA TGTGCCACCAGCAGAGGCTACACTAGCGGGAGGGACAATGAGCAGTTCTTC. It translates to CATSRGYTSGRDNEQFF. Combining the CDR3 with reference TRBV15 and TRBJ2-1 gives the whole variable domain DAMVIQNPRYQVTQFGKPVTLSCSQTLNHNVMYWYQQKSSQAPKLLFHYYDKDFNNEADTPDNFQSRRPNTSFCFLDIRSPGLGDTAMYLCATSRGYTSGRDNEQFFGPGTRLTVL.